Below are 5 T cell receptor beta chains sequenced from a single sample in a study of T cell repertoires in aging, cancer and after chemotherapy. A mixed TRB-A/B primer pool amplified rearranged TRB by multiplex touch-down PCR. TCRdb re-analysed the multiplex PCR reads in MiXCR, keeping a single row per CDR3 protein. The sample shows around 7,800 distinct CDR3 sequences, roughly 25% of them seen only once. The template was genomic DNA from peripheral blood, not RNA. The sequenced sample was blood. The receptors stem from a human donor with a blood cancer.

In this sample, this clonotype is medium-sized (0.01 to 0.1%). CDR3 region: CASSQNTEAFF. The CDR3 DNA is TGTGCCAGCAGCCAGAACACTGAAGCTTTCTTT. The chain couples TRBV7-2 to TRBJ1-1; D unclear. CDR1 SGHTA and CDR2 FQGNSA come from the germline V gene. Deletions cut 5 bases from V and 1 base from J, with 2 bases between. The CDR3 has 11 residues.

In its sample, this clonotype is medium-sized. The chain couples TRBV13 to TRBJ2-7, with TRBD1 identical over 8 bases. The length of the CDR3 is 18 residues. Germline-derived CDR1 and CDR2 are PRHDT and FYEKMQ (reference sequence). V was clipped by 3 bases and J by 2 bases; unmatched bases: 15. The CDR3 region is CASSFDGGQGARTYEQYF. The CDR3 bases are TGTGCCAGCAGCTTCGACGGGGGTCAGGGGGCTCGGACCTACGAGCAGTACTTC. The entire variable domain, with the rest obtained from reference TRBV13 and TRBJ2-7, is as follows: AAGVIQSPRHLIKEKRETATLKCYPIPRHDTVYWYQQGPGQDPQFLISFYEKMQSDKGSIPDRFSAQQFSDYHSELNMSSLELGDSALYFCASSFDGGQGARTYEQYFGPGTRLTVT.

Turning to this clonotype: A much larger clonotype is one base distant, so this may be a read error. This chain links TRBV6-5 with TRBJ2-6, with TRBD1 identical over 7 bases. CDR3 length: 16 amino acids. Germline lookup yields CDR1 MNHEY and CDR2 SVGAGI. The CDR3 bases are TGTGCCAGCAGACCGGGACAGCTTTTTGGGACCAACGTCCTGACTTTC. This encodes CASRPGQLFGTNVLTF.

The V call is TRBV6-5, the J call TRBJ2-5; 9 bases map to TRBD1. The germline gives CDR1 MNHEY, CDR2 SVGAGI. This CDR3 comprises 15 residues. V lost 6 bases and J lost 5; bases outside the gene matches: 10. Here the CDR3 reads CASSRSGQGGETQYF. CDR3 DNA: TGTGCCAGCAGCCGATCGGGACAGGGTGGGGAGACCCAGTACTTC.

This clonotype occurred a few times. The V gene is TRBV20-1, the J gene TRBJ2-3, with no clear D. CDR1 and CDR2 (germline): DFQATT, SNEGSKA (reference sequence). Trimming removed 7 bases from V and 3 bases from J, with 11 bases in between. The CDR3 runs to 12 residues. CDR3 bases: TGCAGTGTCAGGCTGGGGACAGATACGCAGTATTTT. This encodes CSVRLGTDTQYF.